One and the same sample provided the 19 T cell receptor beta chains below, sequenced in a study of regulatory T cells in long-lasting Graves disease. TCR beta libraries were built with iRepertoire HTBI primers and Arm-PCR of CDR3 regions. In TCRdb, the multiplex PCR reads were re-called with MiXCR into one record per CDR3 protein. The sample includes under 800,000 distinct CDR3 sequences, roughly 16% of them seen just once. Time point indicated: newly diagnosed GD, antithyroid drugs for less than 3 months. The TCR library used RNA extracted from PBMCs. The same data also contributed to another study, on T cells in Graves' hyperthyroidism and ophthalmopathy.

The sequences come from peripheral blood mononuclear cells (PBMCs), collected at new diagnosis, from a patient treated with antithyroid drugs. The receptors here all came from a woman under 40 with Graves disease.

This clonotype has at least ten counts. V is TRBV5-1 and J is TRBJ2-7; 7 bases are shared with TRBD2. V was clipped by 1 base and J by 7 bases; unmatched bases: 8. Germline CDR1 reads SGHRS; CDR2 reads YFSETQ. CDR3 length equals 14 residues. CDR3 bases: TGCGCCAGCAGCTTGTTCGCGGGAGTTGGGGAGCAGTACTTC. Translating it yields CASSLFAGVGEQYF.

Note on this clonotype: A much more abundant neighbour one base away suggests this may be a read error. The chain combines TRBV2 with TRBJ2-7; 7 bases map to TRBD1. The CDR3 spans 14 residues. V gave up 3 bases and J gave up 9 bases; unmatched junction bases: 11. From germline, CDR1 is SNHLY and CDR2 FYNNEI. The CDR3 protein is CASSDRTGPHGQYF. For the CDR3, the DNA is TGTGCCAGCAGTGACAGGACAGGCCCACACGGGCAGTACTTC.

The V call is TRBV20-1, the J call TRBJ2-3, with D possibly being TRBD1 (6 bases). The CDR3 has 13 amino acids. The V gene's germline CDR1 is DFQATT and CDR2 SNEGSKA (reference sequence). V was clipped by 4 bases and J by 6 bases, with 14 bases between them. CDR3 loop: CSATPGALDTQYF. CDR3 in DNA: TGCAGTGCTACTCCAGGGGCTTTGGATACGCAGTATTTT.

This clonotype was seen many times. V gene TRBV7-8 combines with J gene TRBJ1-1; TRBD1 matches at 8 bases. Trimming cost V 6 bases and J 0 bases; bases outside gene matches: 9. The germline CDR1 and CDR2 sequences are SGHVS and FQNEAQ. This CDR3 contains 16 residues. This chain's CDR3 is CASRFLGTGMNTEAFF. The CDR3 bases are TGTGCCAGCAGATTTCTAGGGACAGGAATGAACACTGAAGCTTTCTTT.

The table lists this clonotype with a few counts. This chain uses TRBV30 with TRBJ2-7; TRBD1 matches at 10 bases. The V and J ends lost 5 bases and 3 bases, in that order; junction bases with no gene match: 7. From germline, CDR1 is GTSNPN and CDR2 SVGIG (reference sequence). The CDR3 is 14 residues long. CDR3 DNA: TGTGCCTGGGGAAGGAGGGACAGGGGCTACGAGCAGTACTTC. It is translated as CAWGRRDRGYEQYF.

This clonotype has at least ten counts. The chain carries TRBV14 and TRBJ1-1; D is unclear. V was shortened by 0 bases and J by 4 bases, with 12 bases between the two germline ends. Per germline, CDR1 SGHDN and CDR2 FVKESK. The CDR3 runs 15 residues. CDR3 sequence (DNA): TGTGCCAGCAGCCAAGAACGGCAGTTAGCCACTGAAGCTTTCTTT. Its protein product is CASSQERQLATEAFF.

V is TRBV25-1 and J is TRBJ1-1; no definite D call. V shed 3 bases and J shed 5 bases, with 10 bases lying between them. This CDR3 has 13 amino acids. Looked up from germline, CDR1 is MGHDK and CDR2 is SYGVNS. The CDR3, as DNA: TGTGCCAGCAGTGATGCCGGGAGGACTGAAGCTTTCTTT. Amino acid sequence: CASSDAGRTEAFF.

Turning to this clonotype: With a much larger clone just one base away, this may be a read error. The chain links TRBV28 to TRBJ1-1; D is ambiguous. The CDR3 contains 13 residues. V lost 3 bases, J lost 6 bases, and 11 bases lay in between. CDR1 MDHEN and CDR2 SYDVKM come from the germline V gene. CDR3 loop: CASSFSEVAEAFF. The CDR3 DNA reads as TGTGCCAGCAGTTTTTCGGAGGTTGCTGAAGCTTTCTTT.

This clonotype was observed a few times. The chain is built from TRBV27 and TRBJ2-6, with TRBD1 identical over 7 bases. The V gene end was trimmed by 6 bases and the J gene end by 4 bases; junction bases not matched to a gene: 6. The length of the CDR3 is 15 residues. The germline CDR1 and CDR2 sequences are MNHEY and SMNVEV (reference sequence). The DNA for the CDR3 is TGTGCCAGCAGGGAAACAGGGGCCGGGGCCAACGTCCTGACTTTC. It translates to CASRETGAGANVLTF.

This clonotype was counted many times. This chain connects TRBV20-1 to TRBJ1-6, with 7 bases identical to TRBD1. The V gene end was trimmed by 6 bases and the J gene end by 9 bases; junction bases not matched to a gene: 8. Germline assignment: CDR1 DFQATT and CDR2 SNEGSKA (reference sequence). CDR3 size: 13 residues. The CDR3 DNA reads as TGCAGTGCGGAGGAGACAGGGAGTTCACCCCTCCACTTT. As protein: CSAEETGSSPLHF.

The chain employs TRBV12-3 or TRBV12-4 and TRBJ1-2, with 8 bases fitting TRBD1. CDR3 size: 16 residues. J lost 4 bases, V lost 1 base, and 8 bases had no gene match. In DNA, the CDR3 is TGTGCCAGCAGTTTAGGAGGACAGGGAAGAGTCTATGGCTACACCTTC. This gives the protein CASSLGGQGRVYGYTF.

The CDR3 region is CAWSVGTPSYNEQFF. CDR3 nucleotide sequence: TGTGCCTGGAGTGTAGGGACCCCTTCCTACAATGAGCAGTTCTTC. The genes are TRBV30 and TRBJ2-1; the D gene could be TRBD1 or TRBD2 (5 bases each). The V and J ends lost 0 bases and 1 base respectively, with 10 bases between them. This CDR3 has 15 amino acids. Germline V lookup: CDR1 GTSNPN, CDR2 SVGIG (reference sequence).

In this sample, this clonotype turned up many times. This sequence joins TRBV27 and TRBJ1-2; a possible D gene is TRBD1 (5 bases). Germline values: CDR1 MNHEY, CDR2 SMNVEV (reference sequence). Trimming left V 6 bases short and J 8 bases short, with 10 bases between. This CDR3 comprises 11 residues. The CDR3 DNA sequence: TGTGCCAGCAGGGGGGGGTTCGGCTACACCTTC. Its protein is CASRGGFGYTF.

This clonotype was counted many times. The chain recombines TRBV20-1 with TRBJ2-3; D tentatively reads TRBD1 or TRBD2 (6 bases each). Germline loops: CDR1 DFQATT, CDR2 SNEGSKA (reference sequence). The CDR3 runs 16 residues. Trimming took off 5 bases at V and 2 bases at J, with 20 bases between the two ends. The CDR3 is CSAWMGASAYTDTQYF. The CDR3 nucleotides read TGCAGTGCTTGGATGGGGGCTAGCGCTTACACAGATACGCAGTATTTT.

This clonotype occurred a few times. The rearrangement uses TRBV29-1 and TRBJ1-1; no reliable D call. V lost 2 bases and J lost 6, with 10 bases in between. This CDR3 has 12 residues. CDR1 and CDR2 from the germline V gene are SQVTM and ANQGSEA. CDR3 loop: CSVERGSSEAFF. The CDR3 DNA reads TGCAGCGTTGAACGGGGATCGTCTGAAGCTTTCTTT.

This chain joins TRBV20-1 and TRBJ1-2; 9 bases align to TRBD1. The germline CDR1 and CDR2 sequences are DFQATT and SNEGSKA (reference sequence). J was trimmed by 8 bases and V by 6 bases; bases with no gene match: 16. The CDR3 covers 15 residues. CDR3 in amino acids: CSAPAGTGSTGGYTF. CDR3 DNA: TGCAGTGCCCCAGCCGGGACAGGGAGTACGGGCGGCTACACCTTC.

The chain combines TRBV3-1 with TRBJ2-3; 11 nucleotides line up with TRBD2. J gave up 3 bases and V 2 bases, and 4 bases lay outside the gene matches. The CDR3 runs 16 residues. Germline lookup yields CDR1 LGHDT and CDR2 YNNKEL (reference sequence). CDR3 bases: TGTGCCAGCAGCCAAAGACGGACTAGCGGGACAGATACGCAGTATTTT. Amino acid sequence: CASSQRRTSGTDTQYF.

V gene TRBV20-1 combines with J gene TRBJ2-7; no clear D. This CDR3 contains 11 residues. CDR1 and CDR2 (germline): DFQATT, SNEGSKA (reference sequence). V was trimmed by 0 bases and J by 5 bases, leaving 5 bases between them. The CDR3 region has the DNA TGCAGTGCTAGAGATCTAGACGAGCAGTACTTC. Its protein is CSARDLDEQYF.

The chain has TRBV7-2 and TRBJ2-5, with 13 positions matching TRBD2. The J call may be mistaken, given a closer DNA end match to TRBJ2-1. The length of the CDR3 is 21 residues. Germline V lookup: CDR1 SGHTA, CDR2 FQGNSA. The CDR3 DNA follows: TGTGCCAGCAGCCAAGCTCCAGGGACTAGCGGGATAGGCACCAGGCCCAGTGAGCAGTTCTTC. As protein: CASSQAPGTSGIGTRPSEQFF.